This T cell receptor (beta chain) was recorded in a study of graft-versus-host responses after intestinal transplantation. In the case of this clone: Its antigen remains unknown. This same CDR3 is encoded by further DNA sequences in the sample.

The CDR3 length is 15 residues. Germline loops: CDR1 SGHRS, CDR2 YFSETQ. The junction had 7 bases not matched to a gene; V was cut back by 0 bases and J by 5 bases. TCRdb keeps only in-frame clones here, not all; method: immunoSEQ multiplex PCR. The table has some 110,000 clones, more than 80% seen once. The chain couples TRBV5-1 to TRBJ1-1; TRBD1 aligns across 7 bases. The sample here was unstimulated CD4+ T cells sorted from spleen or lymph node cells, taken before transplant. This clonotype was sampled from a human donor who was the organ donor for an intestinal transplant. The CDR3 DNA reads TGCGCCAGCAGCTTGGACAGGGGTGAAGGAACTGAAGCTTTCTTT. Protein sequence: CASSLDRGEGTEAFF.